A selection of T cell receptor beta chains follows, all from one sample in a study of T cell changes during pregnancy in multiple sclerosis. The method was immunoSEQ multiplex PCR; TCRdb's version includes in-frame clones alone and lacks a portion of them. Of some 60,000 clones in the sample, roughly nine tenths were seen once. Here the sequenced sample was CD4+ T cells from peripheral blood mononuclear cells, taken in the first trimester of pregnancy. These receptors were collected from a female donor with multiple sclerosis, enrolled in a pregnancy study. The CDR3 runs from the conserved cysteine through the conserved F or W. A D gene is named only where the DNA matches it firmly. A clone size is listed for some rows: how often the clone was seen (once, few, many), or a class if it is expanded.

TRBV2	.	TRBJ1-1	.	TGTGCCAGCAATCCACAACAGCTCGTGGAAGCTTTCTTT	CASNPQQLVEAFF
TRBV7-9	.	TRBJ2-2	.	TGTGCCAGCAGCTTAGTGGCAGCGCGGAAGCTGTTTTTT	CASSLVAARKLFF
TRBV5-5	.	TRBJ2-6	.	TGTGCCAGCAGCTTGGTTGCGGGGGCAGGATTAACTGGGGCCAACGTCCTGACTTTC	CASSLVAGAGLTGANVLTF
TRBV18	.	TRBJ2-3	once	TGTGCCAGCTCACCGGGTAGGGGGACAGATACGCAGTATTTT	CASSPGRGTDTQYF
TRBV30	.	TRBJ2-3	.	TGTGCCTGGAGTCCAAAAGGAGGCACAGATACGCAGTATTTT	CAWSPKGGTDTQYF
TRBV5-1	TRBD2	TRBJ2-3	.	TGCGCCAGCAGCTTGCATAGTGAGCGGGGGGGGCAAAATACGCAGTATTTT	CASSLHSERGGQNTQYF
TRBV7-3	.	TRBJ1-6	few	TGTGCCAGCAGCCTTAGGCGGGGGGTGGATTCACCCCTCCACTTT	CASSLRRGVDSPLHF
TRBV19	.	TRBJ2-2	.	TGTGCCAGTAGTATCGTCTCGAACACCGGGGAGCTGTTTTTT	CASSIVSNTGELFF
TRBV7-9	.	TRBJ1-6	.	TGTGCCAGCAGCTTAGGACGGGGGGGGGATTCACCCCTCCACTTT	CASSLGRGGDSPLHF
TRBV9	.	TRBJ2-3	.	TGTGCCAGCAGCGTAGTAGAAGGGAGGACAGATACGCAGTATTTT	CASSVVEGRTDTQYF
TRBV5-6	TRBD2	TRBJ2-3	.	TGTGCCAGCAGCTTGGGGGTAACTAGCGCCCGCACAGATACGCAGTATTTT	CASSLGVTSARTDTQYF
TRBV4-3	TRBD1	TRBJ1-2	.	TGCGCCAGCAGCCAAGATCAGGGGGCCAGAAACTTGTACACCTTC	CASSQDQGARNLYTF
TRBV25-1	.	TRBJ1-1	.	TGTGCCAGCAGTACCGGAGTGGTAGCTTTCTTT	CASSTGVVAFF
TRBV29-1	.	TRBJ2-4	.	TGCAGCGTTGTCGAGAACATTCAGTACTTC	CSVVENIQYF
TRBV6-4	.	TRBJ2-3	.	TGTGCCAGCAGTCCCCAGGGCACAGATACGCAGTATTTT	CASSPQGTDTQYF
TRBV19	.	TRBJ1-2	.	TGTGCCAGTAGGAGACAGGTTAACTATGGCTACACCTTC	CASRRQVNYGYTF
TRBV7-9	.	TRBJ2-3	once	TGTGCCAGCAGCTCCCAGCGAGCGGACCGGCCAGATACGCAGTATTTT	CASSSQRADRPDTQYF
TRBV5-6	TRBD2	TRBJ2-1	.	TGTGCCAGCAGCTTGGGGGAGCTGCGGCGGGGGGGCCATGAGCAGTTCTTC	CASSLGELRRGGHEQFF
TRBV7-6	.	TRBJ2-7	.	TGTGCCAGCAGCTTGACCCCCGGGGGAAAGTACGAGCAGTACTTC	CASSLTPGGKYEQYF
TRBV7-2	TRBD1	TRBJ1-1	.	TGTGCCAGCAGCTCAACGGGACAGGGGCTCTGGGGCACTGAAGCTTTCTTT	CASSSTGQGLWGTEAFF
TRBV29-1	.	TRBJ2-7	once	TGCAGCGTTGAAGATCGTAGGCAGGGGCTTTCCTACGAGCAGTACTTC	CSVEDRRQGLSYEQYF
TRBV7-2	TRBD1	TRBJ1-4	.	TGTGCCAGCAGCTTAAACAGGGGTGAAAAACTGTTTTTT	CASSLNRGEKLFF
TRBV7-8	.	TRBJ2-6	.	TGTGCCAGCAGCCCTGGCCTGTGGGGGGCCAACGTCCTGACTTTC	CASSPGLWGANVLTF
TRBV7-2	.	TRBJ2-2	.	TGTGCCAGCAACCGACAATGGGCCGGGGAGCTGTTTTTT	CASNRQWAGELFF
TRBV5-6	.	TRBJ2-3	.	TGTGCCAGCAGCTTGCTGTGGGGGCGCACAGATACGCAGTATTTT	CASSLLWGRTDTQYF
TRBV7-3	TRBD2	TRBJ2-5	.	TGTGCCAGCAGTTATAGCGGGGGGGCCGGGGAGACCCAGTACTTC	CASSYSGGAGETQYF
TRBV7-7	.	TRBJ2-5	.	TGTGCCAGCAGCCAACAAGAGACCCAGTACTTC	CASSQQETQYF
TRBV2	.	TRBJ1-5	.	TGTGCCAGCAGTGAAGAAGGGGTTGCGCCCCAGCATTTT	CASSEEGVAPQHF
TRBV7-7	.	TRBJ2-2	.	TGTGCCAGCAGCTTAGGACTGGGAGTGAACACCGGGGAGCTGTTTTTT	CASSLGLGVNTGELFF
TRBV5-6	TRBD2	TRBJ2-1	.	TGTGCCAGCAGCTCCAACCCTAGCGGGGGGCCCCGACGTGAGCAGTTCTTC	CASSSNPSGGPRREQFF
TRBV11-2	TRBD2	TRBJ2-1	.	TGTGCCAGCAACCGGGCACGCGGGGGAGAGCAGTTCTTC	CASNRARGGEQFF
TRBV5-1	.	TRBJ1-5	once	TGCGCCAGCAGCGACCAGGGGAAGGGTCAGCCCCAGCATTTT	CASSDQGKGQPQHF
TRBV4-3	.	TRBJ2-2	.	TGCGCCAGCAGCCAAGATCATCCACCAGGGTGGCGCGGCACCGGGGAGCTGTTTTTT	CASSQDHPPGWRGTGELFF
TRBV9	.	TRBJ1-2	once	TGTGCCAGCAGCCTCGAGGGTAGGAACTATGGCTACACCTTC	CASSLEGRNYGYTF
TRBV7-2	.	TRBJ2-7	.	TGTGCCAGCAGCTTAGGTACCGGGACAACCTTTCGTGCCGAGCAGTACTTC	CASSLGTGTTFRAEQYF
TRBV27	.	TRBJ1-2	.	TGTGCCAGCAGTTTCTCAGGGGTTAGAAACTATGGCTACACCTTC	CASSFSGVRNYGYTF
TRBV12-5	.	TRBJ2-3	.	TGTGCTAGTGGTGGGGCCCAAGATACGCAGTATTTT	CASGGAQDTQYF
TRBV7-3	TRBD2	TRBJ2-5	.	TGTGCCAGCAGCCCTAGCGGGGGGCGAGAGACCCAGTACTTC	CASSPSGGRETQYF
TRBV19	.	TRBJ2-5	.	TGTGCCAGTAGTACCTTAGGGCTAGGCGGGTGGACCCAGTACTTC	CASSTLGLGGWTQYF
TRBV9	TRBD2	TRBJ2-1	.	TGTGCCAGCAGCCAGGGACTAGCGGGGGGGGGTAGCTCCTACAATGAGCAGTTCTTC	CASSQGLAGGGSSYNEQFF
TRBV19	.	TRBJ2-1	.	TGTGCCAGTAGAAGCCCGCGGGGGCCCTCCTACAATGAGCAGTTCTTC	CASRSPRGPSYNEQFF
TRBV5-5	.	TRBJ1-5	.	TGTGCCAGCAGCGGGGGGTATAGCAATCAGCCCCAGCATTTT	CASSGGYSNQPQHF
TRBV30	.	TRBJ1-1	.	TGTGCCTGGACGTTTCGCACTGAAGCTTTCTTT	CAWTFRTEAFF
TRBV9	.	TRBJ2-1	.	TGTGCCAGCTCCCCTGGGGGGTCCTCCTACAATGAGCAGTTCTTC	CASSPGGSSYNEQFF
TRBV7-8	.	TRBJ2-7	.	TGTGCCAGCAGCCCCGGACGGGGTGGGACTTCCTACGAGCAGTACTTC	CASSPGRGGTSYEQYF
TRBV4-1	TRBD1	TRBJ1-2	.	TGCGCCAGCAGCCAAACACAGGGGGGGTATGGCTACACCTTC	CASSQTQGGYGYTF
TRBV7-2	.	TRBJ2-3	.	TGTGCCAGCAGCTTAGCCCAGGGCCTGCAAGATACGCAGTATTTT	CASSLAQGLQDTQYF
TRBV6-1	.	TRBJ2-7	.	TGTGCCAGCAGTGAAGCGACAGGATTTTCCTACGAGCAGTACTTC	CASSEATGFSYEQYF
TRBV5-1	TRBD1	TRBJ2-1	.	TGCGCCAGCAGCTTGGGGACAGGGGTGGGTATCAATGAGCAGTTCTTC	CASSLGTGVGINEQFF
TRBV7-8	TRBD1	TRBJ1-2	.	TGTGCCAGCACCAGCCGCGTGGGGACAGGGGAAGGAGGCTACACCTTC	CASTSRVGTGEGGYTF
TRBV6-4	TRBD1	TRBJ1-2	.	TGTGCCAGCAGTCGGGGACAGGGAAACTATGGCTACACCTTC	CASSRGQGNYGYTF
TRBV29-1	TRBD1	TRBJ1-1	.	TGCAGCGTGGGGACAGGCCGAGGGGGGAACACTGAAGCTTTCTTT	CSVGTGRGGNTEAFF
TRBV20-1	.	TRBJ2-7	.	TGCAGTGCCCAACAGGGTCCCGAGCAGTACTTC	CSAQQGPEQYF
TRBV19	TRBD1	TRBJ1-1	.	TGTGCCAGTAGTGCTAAGGGGGCCACTGAAGCTTTCTTT	CASSAKGATEAFF
TRBV5-4	.	TRBJ1-1	.	TGTGCCAGCAGCTTAGCGGGACCTAACACTGAAGCTTTCTTT	CASSLAGPNTEAFF
TRBV28	TRBD1	TRBJ1-3	.	TGTGCCAGCAGCACGGGGACAGGGGGAAACACCATATATTTT	CASSTGTGGNTIYF
TRBV29-1	.	TRBJ2-7	.	TGCAGCGTCATGGGCCGGCTCAGCTCCTACGAGCAGTACTTC	CSVMGRLSSYEQYF
TRBV19	TRBD2	TRBJ2-1	.	TGTGCCAGTACCCGGACTAGCGGGCTATCGAGGGGTGAGCAGTTCTTC	CASTRTSGLSRGEQFF
TRBV7-9	.	TRBJ1-1	few	TGTGCCAGCAGCCCTCTGGGGACAATGAACACTGAAGCTTTCTTT	CASSPLGTMNTEAFF
TRBV5-4	.	TRBJ1-1	.	TGTGCCAGCAGCTCTCCAGGGTGGGGCACTGAAGCTTTCTTT	CASSSPGWGTEAFF